The 5 T cell receptor beta chains below were found in one sample sequenced in a study of T cell clonotyping in hematopoietic cell transplantation. Using immunoSEQ multiplex PCR, the repertoire was profiled, and TCRdb retains in-frame clones only, with some absent. The sample contains some 14,000 clones, about 60% of which appear only once. The source material was PBMCs. These receptors were obtained from a human donor who either received an allogeneic hematopoietic cell transplant for a myeloid malignancy or was a related donor (not recorded which). Some clones in this sample may be carry-over from other donors' samples.

V usage is TRBV5-1 and J usage is TRBJ1-2; the match to TRBD1 covers 9 bases. V gave up 0 bases and J gave up 6 bases; unmatched junction bases: 9. Germline CDR1 reads SGHRS; CDR2 reads YFSETQ. CDR3 size: 16 residues. CDR3 sequence reads: CASSLAGQGGINGYTF. The CDR3 DNA sequence: TGCGCCAGCAGCTTGGCGGGACAGGGAGGTATCAATGGCTACACCTTC. Full variable domain (outside the CDR3, taken from reference TRBV5-1 and TRBJ1-2): KAGVTQTPRYLIKTRGQQVTLSCSPISGHRSVSWYQQTPGQGLQFLFEYFSETQRNKGNFPGRFSGRQFSNSRSEMNVSTLELGDSALYLCASSLAGQGGINGYTFGSGTRLTVV.

The chain combines TRBV27 with TRBJ2-3; D is possibly TRBD1 or TRBD2 (5 bases each). V shed 5 bases and J shed 2 bases, with 14 bases lying between them. Germline V CDR1 and CDR2: MNHEY, SMNVEV (reference sequence). This CDR3 region has 15 residues. CDR3 amino acids: CASSPGTLLTDTQYF. The CDR3 DNA is TGTGCCAGCAGTCCCGGGACCTTACTCACAGATACGCAGTATTTT.

This clone showed up just a few times. The chain has TRBV30 and TRBJ1-4; a possible D gene is TRBD1 (5 bases). Germline values: CDR1 GTSNPN, CDR2 SVGIG (reference sequence). The length of the CDR3 is 15 residues. V was cut by 4 bases and J by 8 bases, with 20 bases left in between. The CDR3 sequence is CAWTKRQSLFEKLFF. Written as DNA, the CDR3 is TGTGCCTGGACGAAACGACAGTCCCTATTCGAAAAACTGTTTTTT.

CDR3 DNA: TGTGCCAGCAGCTTTGGGGGGGAGCAGTACTTC. Translated: CASSFGGEQYF. The chain recombines TRBV5-6 with TRBJ2-7, with D possibly TRBD2 on 6 matching bases. Trimming shortened V by 2 bases and J by 7 bases, and 7 bases separated the two germline ends. CDR1 SGHDT and CDR2 YYEEEE come from the germline V gene. There are 11 residues in the CDR3. The complete variable domain, with remaining parts taken from reference TRBV5-6 and TRBJ2-7, reads DAGVTQSPTHLIKTRGQQVTLRCSPKSGHDTVSWYQQALGQGPQFIFQYYEEEERQRGNFPDRFSGHQFPNYSSELNVNALLLGDSALYLCASSFGGEQYFGPGTRLTVT.

The chain links TRBV6-5 to TRBJ1-1; D is unclear. From germline, CDR1 is MNHEY and CDR2 SVGAGI. V lost 4 bases and J 1 base, leaving 7 bases between the germline ends. This CDR3 spans 13 amino acids. Here the CDR3 reads CASSSPKNTEAFF. The CDR3, as DNA: TGTGCCAGCAGTTCCCCGAAGAACACTGAAGCTTTCTTT.